One and the same sample provided the 30 T cell receptor beta chains below, sequenced in a study of T cells in Graves' hyperthyroidism and ophthalmopathy. The investigators amplified TCR beta CDR3 regions from RNA transcripts. First-round RT-PCR with HTBI primers amplified the TCR CDR3 region. TCRdb fed the multiplex PCR reads into MiXCR, producing one record per CDR3 protein. The sample lists just over 550,000 distinct CDR3 sequences; about half were seen once. Source material: peripheral blood or thyroid tissue (not recorded which). Source of these receptors: a woman aged 18-29 years with Graves' hyperthyroidism.

V usage is TRBV11-2 and J usage is TRBJ2-7; the D gene is possibly TRBD2 (6 bases). V dropped 2 bases and J dropped 2 bases, with 13 bases sitting between them. This CDR3 region has 15 residues. Germline V gene data show CDR1 as SGHAT and CDR2 as FQNNGV. CDR3 protein: CASSLWRRGTYEQYF. The DNA for the CDR3 is TGTGCCAGCAGCTTATGGAGGCGGGGCACCTACGAGCAGTACTTC.

This clonotype came up many times. The chain employs TRBV29-1 and TRBJ1-5, with D maybe TRBD1 (6 bases). The V gene lost 2 bases and the J gene lost 5 bases, with 19 bases spanning the gap. The CDR3 spans 16 residues. Per the germline V gene, CDR1 is SQVTM and CDR2 is ANQGSEA. CDR3 bases: TGCAGCGTTGAACGGCGGCAACAGGGAGGGCATCAGCCCCAGCATTTT. This translates into CSVERRQQGGHQPQHF.

In this sample, this clonotype turned up a few times. Mismatch with germline at one junction end may stem from a read error. The J gene is TRBJ2-2, the V gene TRBV7-9; weak D call: TRBD2 (5 bases). The germline CDR1 and CDR2 sequences are SEHNR and FQNEAQ (reference sequence). This CDR3 has 13 residues. In DNA form, the CDR3 reads TGTGCCAGCAGCTTATCAGAAACCGGGGAGCTGGTTTTT. Translation gives CASSLSETGELVF.

As concerns this clonotype: With a much larger clone just one base away, this may be a read error. This chain joins TRBV7-9 and TRBJ1-1; perhaps TRBD1 as D (5 bases). Germline V gene lookup returns CDR1 SEHNR and CDR2 FQNEAQ (reference sequence). There are 13 residues in the CDR3. The CDR3 DNA reads TGTGCCGGCAGCTCCGGGGCGAACACTGAAGCTTTCTTT. Its translation is CAGSSGANTEAFF.

Details on this clonotype: One end of the junction does not line up with germline, which may come from a read error. The chain uses TRBV7-8 and TRBJ2-7, with 7 bases that match TRBD2. Per germline, CDR1 SGHVS and CDR2 FQNEAQ. The CDR3 extends over 14 amino acids. CDR3: CASSPTSSYREQYF. DNA for the CDR3: TGTGCCAGCAGCCCGACTAGCAGCTATAGGGAGCAGTACTTT.

The chain is built from TRBV5-1 and TRBJ2-2, with 9 bases that match TRBD1. The CDR3 spans 14 residues. CDR1 is SGHRS, CDR2 YFSETQ, per germline. V shed 4 bases and J 6 bases; nucleotides not matched to a gene: 4. The CDR3 DNA reads TGCGCCAGCAGCCTTTGGACAGGGGCCGGGGAGCTGTTTTTT. This codes for CASSLWTGAGELFF.

This clonotype was seen a single time. The chain links TRBV25-1 to TRBJ1-6; 9 nucleotides agree with TRBD1. The V and J ends lost 4 bases and 8 bases, in that order; junction bases with no gene match: 3. The CDR3 length is 14 residues. CDR1 is MGHDK, CDR2 SYGVNS, per germline. CDR3 protein: CASSGDRVHSPLHF. Here the CDR3 DNA reads TGTGCCAGCAGTGGGGACAGGGTGCATTCACCCCTCCACTTT.

The chain joins TRBV9 to TRBJ1-1; D remains unclear. Germline V gene lookup returns CDR1 SGDLS and CDR2 YYNGEE. This CDR3 has 13 amino acids. V was trimmed by 4 bases and J by 3 bases, leaving 10 bases between them. As DNA, the CDR3 is TGTGCCAGCAGCCAAGAGCTGTACACTGAAGCTTTCTTT. Translated, it gives CASSQELYTEAFF.

In the case of this clonotype: As the CDR3 is not closed by the conserved phenylalanine or tryptophan, this likely results from a read error. The chain recombines TRBV24-1 with TRBJ1-1; 7 positions match TRBD1. Per the germline V gene, CDR1 is KGHDR and CDR2 is SFDVKD. The CDR3 sequence is 14 residues long. V lost 11 bases to trimming and J lost 2 bases; unmatched junction nucleotides: 10. The CDR3 region has the DNA TGTGCCAGCGGTAACGCAGGGGGAAACACTGAAGCTTTCCTT. This encodes CASGNAGGNTEAFL.

The chain links TRBV5-2 to TRBJ1-1; TRBD1 is taken as the D call from the table, unchecked against the DNA. TRBV5-2 is flagged as a pseudogene. CDR3 length: 16 amino acids. CDR3 in DNA: TGTGCCAGCAATCGGAGTCAGGGGCCCATGAACACTGAAGCTTTCTTT. Encoded protein: CASNRSQGPMNTEAFF.

A word on this clonotype: This may be a read error, as it is one base from a much larger clone. The rearrangement joins TRBV29-1 to TRBJ2-7; D may be TRBD2 (6 bases). CDR1 is SQVTM and CDR2 is ANQGSEA in the germline V gene. The CDR3 covers 12 residues. The CDR3, as DNA: TGCAGCGTTGGCCCACGGGGGAGCGAGCGGTACTTC. Its protein is CSVGPRGSERYF.

The chain carries TRBV29-1 and TRBJ2-5, with 11 bases lining up with TRBD2. The CDR3 totals 13 residues. Germline V gene data show CDR1 as SQVTM and CDR2 as ANQGSEA. The trim removed 6 bases at V and 7 bases at J, leaving 7 bases unmatched. CDR3 region: CSVGGTSGRTQYF. The CDR3 DNA follows: TGCAGCGTCGGCGGGACTAGCGGCCGGACCCAGTACTTC. Complete variable domain (other parts from reference TRBV29-1 and TRBJ2-5): SAVISQKPSRDICQRGTSLTIQCQVDSQVTMMFWYRQQPGQSLTLIATANQGSEATYESGFVIDKFPISRPNLTFSTLTVSNMSPEDSSIYLCSVGGTSGRTQYFGPGTRLLVL.

The chain carries TRBV9 and TRBJ1-1, with TRBD1 matching 7 bases. This CDR3 has 17 amino acids. Unmatched junction bases numbered 14, after V lost 3 bases and J lost 3 bases. Germline CDR1 is SGDLS and CDR2 is YYNGEE. This chain's CDR3 is CASSEPPVDRVDTEAFF. CDR3 DNA: TGTGCCAGCAGCGAGCCCCCCGTCGACAGGGTGGACACTGAAGCTTTCTTT.

V is TRBV12-3 or TRBV12-4 and J is TRBJ1-2; D is undetermined. Trimming pared 6 bases from V and 3 bases from J, leaving 11 bases between. The CDR3 covers 13 residues. The CDR3 loop reads CASRGRTDYGYTF. CDR3 bases: TGTGCCAGCAGAGGGCGAACAGACTATGGCTACACCTTC.

This clonotype has a count of ten or more. The V and J genes are TRBV12-3 or TRBV12-4 and TRBJ1-1; D uncertain. Trimming left V 5 bases short and J 4 bases short, with 14 bases between. The CDR3 runs to 14 residues. The DNA for the CDR3 is TGTGCCAGCAGTCCTTCGTTCGGCGGCACTGAAGCTTTCTTT. Its translation: CASSPSFGGTEAFF.

The chain uses TRBV7-2 and TRBJ1-1; no reliable D call. This CDR3 region has 16 residues. The germline V gene encodes CDR1 SGHTA and CDR2 FQGNSA. With 1 base removed from V and 3 bases from J, the gap between germline ends came to 15 bases. CDR3 protein: CASSLVDLGYDTEAFF. CDR3 nucleotides: TGTGCCAGCAGCTTAGTGGACCTCGGATACGACACTGAAGCTTTCTTT.

This clonotype has a handful of counts. The chain links TRBV10-2 to TRBJ2-7, with 10 positions matching TRBD2. V trimming: 5 bases; J trimming: 1 base; junction bases outside the gene matches: 11. Per the germline V gene, CDR1 is WSHSY and CDR2 is SAAADI. This CDR3 spans 17 amino acids. The CDR3 nucleotides read TGCGCCAGCAGTAGGGAGCGGGAGGGCCCTCGGTCCTACGAGCAGTACTTC. It translates to CASSREREGPRSYEQYF.

V gene TRBV7-6 combines with J gene TRBJ1-5; D is ambiguous. CDR1 and CDR2 from the germline V gene are SGHVS and FNYEAQ. Trimming cost V 5 bases and J 6 bases, with 20 bases left between them. This CDR3 is built from 16 residues. This chain's CDR3 is CASSPDTLGMAQPQHF. The CDR3, as DNA: TGTGCCAGCAGCCCAGATACTTTGGGCATGGCTCAGCCCCAGCATTTT. The full variable domain, its missing parts supplied by reference TRBV7-6 and TRBJ1-5, is GAGVSQSPRYKVTKRGQDVALRCDPISGHVSLYWYRQALGQGPEFLTYFNYEAQQDKSGLPNDRFSAERPEGSISTLTIQRTEQRDSAMYRCASSPDTLGMAQPQHFGDGTRLSIL.

This chain connects TRBV2 to TRBJ2-7; D perhaps matches TRBD1 (5 bases). The CDR3 runs to 15 residues. The V end lost 5 bases, the J end lost 0 bases, and 14 bases lay between the germline ends. Germline values: CDR1 SNHLY, CDR2 FYNNEI. The CDR3 is CASSPRRDSSYEQYF. CDR3 coding DNA: TGTGCCAGCAGTCCCCGCCGTGACAGCTCCTACGAGCAGTACTTC.

The chain links TRBV15 to TRBJ1-5; D is perhaps TRBD1 (5 bases). This CDR3 is 13 amino acids long. In germline, CDR1 is LNHNV, CDR2 YYDKDF (reference sequence). The germline V and J ends were trimmed by 1 base and 14 bases, with 15 bases remaining between them. The CDR3 region has the DNA TGTGCCACCAGCAGAGTCGGGAGAACAGGCAAGCATTTT. Amino acid sequence: CATSRVGRTGKHF.

This chain links TRBV15 with TRBJ1-3; D not certain. The CDR3 extends over 15 amino acids. Trimming took 3 bases from V and 4 from J, leaving 13 bases between them. Germline CDR1 and CDR2: LNHNV and YYDKDF (reference sequence). The chain's CDR3 is CATSSLDASGNTIYF. CDR3 DNA sequence: TGTGCCACCAGCAGTTTGGACGCGTCGGGAAACACCATATATTTT.

On this clonotype itself: This could be a read error, since a much larger clone is one nucleotide away. The genes are TRBV7-2 and TRBJ1-5, with 7 positions matching TRBD1. Germline CDR1 and CDR2: SGHTA and FQGNSA. The CDR3 totals 15 residues. The V segment lost 6 bases and the J segment 6 bases; nucleotides outside the gene matches: 11. In DNA, the CDR3 is TGTGCCAGCAGACGGACAGGTTGGGTCAGTCAGCCCCAGCATTTT. Its translation is CASRRTGWVSQPQHF.

The V call is TRBV11-3, the J call TRBJ1-1; no firm D call. Germline V gene sequence: CDR1 SGHNT, CDR2 YENEEA. CDR3 length equals 14 residues. The V end lost 3 bases, the J end lost 1 base, and 9 bases lay between the germline ends. CDR3 sequence (DNA): TGTGCCAGCAGCTTCCGACCACAGAACACTGAAGCTTTCTTT. Residues: CASSFRPQNTEAFF.

This clonotype occurred many times. This chain uses TRBV7-8 with TRBJ2-6; the D is unclear. V shed 3 bases and J shed 0 bases, with 0 bases lying between them. Germline V gives CDR1 SGHVS, CDR2 FQNEAQ. The CDR3 spans 13 residues. The CDR3 bases are TGTGCCAGCAGCTTCTCTGGGGCCAACGTCCTGACTTTC. Its translation: CASSFSGANVLTF.

In this sample, this clonotype turned up a few times. With a much larger clone just one base away, this may be a read error. The chain is built from TRBV14 and TRBJ1-1, with D possibly being TRBD1 (6 bases). V lost 5 bases, J lost 2 bases, and 9 bases lay in between. The CDR3 extends over 13 amino acids. CDR1 and CDR2 from the germline V gene are SGHDN and FVKESK. The CDR3 DNA follows: TGTGCCAGCAGCACGGGACACAACACTGAAGCTTTCTTT. Its translation: CASSTGHNTEAFF.

On this clonotype itself: No conserved phenylalanine or tryptophan is present at the end of the CDR3, so a read error is the likely explanation. It is unclear where the CDR3 begins or ends on the DNA, so no DNA is shown, and the CDR3 is as TCRdb lists it. The CDR3 reads CASSKGLAG. The J gene is TRBJ2-7, the V gene TRBV5-1; the table names TRBD2, a call not compared with the DNA. CDR1 is SGHRS, CDR2 YFSETQ, per germline. The CDR3 is 9 residues long, counting both termini.

This clonotype was observed a handful of times. This CDR3 is CASSTRDRYGYTF. The CDR3 coding sequence is TGTGCCAGTAGTACGAGGGACAGATATGGCTACACCTTC. The rearrangement joins TRBV19 to TRBJ1-2; the match to TRBD1 covers 7 bases. J was trimmed by 5 bases and V by 4 bases; bases with no gene match: 4. The CDR3 has 13 residues. The germline V gene has CDR1 LNHDA and CDR2 SQIVND (reference sequence).

Worth noting for this clonotype: It may be a read error: a sequence one base away is much more abundant. This chain connects TRBV29-1 to TRBJ2-6; D gene unclear. V dropped 0 bases and J dropped 2 bases, with 17 bases sitting between them. The CDR3 extends over 18 amino acids. The germline CDR1 and CDR2 sequences are SQVTM and ANQGSEA. DNA for the CDR3: TGCAGCGTTGAAGAATGGGTGGGGAAATACACTGGGGCCAACGTCCTGACTTTC. Amino acids: CSVEEWVGKYTGANVLTF.

This clonotype was observed at least ten times. CDR3 loop: CAISESFRGTGELFF. The CDR3 coding sequence is TGTGCCATCAGTGAGTCGTTTCGCGGCACCGGGGAGCTGTTTTTT. The gene calls are TRBV10-3 and TRBJ2-2; D is unresolved. There are 15 residues in the CDR3. The V and J ends lost 0 bases and 4 bases respectively, with 9 bases between them. Germline V gene sequence: CDR1 ENHRY, CDR2 SYGVKD.

The chain links TRBV13 to TRBJ1-5, with a possible D match to TRBD1 (6 bases). This CDR3 has 17 residues. Germline V lookup: CDR1 PRHDT, CDR2 FYEKMQ (reference sequence). Trimming cost V 6 bases and J 0 bases, with 18 bases left between them. This CDR3 reads CASRTGTMTYSNQPQHF. The CDR3 nucleotides are TGTGCCAGCAGAACCGGGACAATGACTTATAGCAATCAGCCCCAGCATTTT.